This TCR beta chain is drawn from a study of blood T cell repertoires in COVID-19. Study details: From the United States, Italy and Spain came samples of acute and convalescent COVID-19. T cells, B-cell-depleted T cells, or PBMCs supplied cDNA or gDNA.

One Seattle source followed patients from active infection through their disease course. How the authors handled the data: Researchers report that nucleated cell counts were estimated from reference gene primer amplification. Using immunoSEQ multiplex PCR, the repertoire was profiled, and TCRdb retains in-frame clones only, with some absent. V, J and clone size were drawn from that table, and D and trimming were deduced from the DNA. The data contain about 300,000 clones, approximately 84% of them singletons. The sample consisted of peripheral blood. This receptor was obtained from a human donor with COVID-19, enrolled during active disease. The donor label of this sample is uncertain.

DNA for the CDR3: TGTGCCAGTAGTATCCGAACGGGACTAGCTGTTATAGCCACAGATACGCAGTATTTT. Translated: CASSIRTGLAVIATDTQYF. The chain carries TRBV19 and TRBJ2-3; 9 positions agree with TRBD2. The length of the CDR3 is 19 residues. Germline V CDR1 and CDR2: LNHDA, SQIVND (reference sequence). V lost 3 bases and J lost 2; bases outside the gene matches: 15.